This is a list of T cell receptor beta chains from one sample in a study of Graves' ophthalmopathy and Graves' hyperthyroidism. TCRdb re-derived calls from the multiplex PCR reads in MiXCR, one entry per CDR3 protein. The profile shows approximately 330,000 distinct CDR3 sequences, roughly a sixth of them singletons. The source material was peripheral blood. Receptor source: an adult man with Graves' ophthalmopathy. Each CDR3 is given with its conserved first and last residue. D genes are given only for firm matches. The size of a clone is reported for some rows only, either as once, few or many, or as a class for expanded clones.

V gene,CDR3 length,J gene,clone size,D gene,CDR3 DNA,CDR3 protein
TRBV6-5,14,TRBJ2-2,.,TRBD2,TGTGCCAGCAGTTCCGGGACTAGAGCCGGGGAGCTGTTTTTT,CASSSGTRAGELFF
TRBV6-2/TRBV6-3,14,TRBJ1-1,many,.,TGTGCCAGCAGTTACTCTGTTAGAAACACTGAAGCTTTCTTT,CASSYSVRNTEAFF
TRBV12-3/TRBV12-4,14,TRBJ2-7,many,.,TGTGCCAGCAGCCCACGGACCCAGACCTACGAGCAGTACTTC,CASSPRTQTYEQYF
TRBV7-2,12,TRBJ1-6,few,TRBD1,TGTGCCAGCAGCTCCGGACAGGGATCCCTCCACTTT,CASSSGQGSLHF
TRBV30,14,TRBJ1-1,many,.,TGTGCCTGGAACGCCGGGGTGATGAACACTGAAGCTTTCTTT,CAWNAGVMNTEAFF
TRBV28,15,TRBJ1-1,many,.,TGTGCCAGCAGTCCTACTGGGACGGGAAACACTGAAGCTTTCTTT,CASSPTGTGNTEAFF
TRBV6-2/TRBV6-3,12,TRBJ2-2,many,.,TGTGCCAGCAGTACCCCTCCCGGGGAGCTGTTTTTT,CASSTPPGELFF
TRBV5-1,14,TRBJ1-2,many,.,TGCGCCAGCAGCTCAACGGACCACAGAGATGGCTACACCTTC,CASSSTDHRDGYTF
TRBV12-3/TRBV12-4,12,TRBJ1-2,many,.,TGTGCCAGCAGTCTTCGAGCCTATGGCTACACCTTC,CASSLRAYGYTF
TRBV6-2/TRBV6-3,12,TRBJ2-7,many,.,TGTGCCAGCAGCCCAACCTCTATAGAGCAGTACTTC,CASSPTSIEQYF
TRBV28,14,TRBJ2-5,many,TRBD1,TGTGCCAGCAGGACCCGACAGGGTAAAGAGACCCAGTACTTC,CASRTRQGKETQYF
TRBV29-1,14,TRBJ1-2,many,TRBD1,TGCAGCGTTGAATTGACAGGGGGCTTCTATGGCTACACCTTC,CSVELTGGFYGYTF
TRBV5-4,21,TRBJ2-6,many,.,TGTGCCAGCAGCTGGGGGGAGCGACCGATAAATCCGATCTCTGGGGCCAACGTCCTGACTTTC,CASSWGERPINPISGANVLTF
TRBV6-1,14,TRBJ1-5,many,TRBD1,TGTGCCAGCAGGGAGACAGGGAACAATCAGCCCCAGCATTTT,CASRETGNNQPQHF
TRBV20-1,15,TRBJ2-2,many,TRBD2,TGCAGTGCTAGCCGGGGGGGGTCTTACACCGGGGAGCTGTTTTTT,CSASRGGSYTGELFF
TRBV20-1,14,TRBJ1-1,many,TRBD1,TGCAGTGCTATTCAAAGGGGGCTGGGCACTGAAGCTTTCTTT,CSAIQRGLGTEAFF
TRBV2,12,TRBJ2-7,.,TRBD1,TGTGCCAGCACGGCTGACAGGGGTGAGCAGTACTTC,CASTADRGEQYF
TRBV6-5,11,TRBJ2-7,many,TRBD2,TGTGCCATGGGACTAGCCTACGAGCAGTACTTC,CAMGLAYEQYF
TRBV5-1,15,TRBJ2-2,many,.,TGCGCCAGCAGCCGGGACGGCGCCAACACCGGGGAGCTGTTTTTT,CASSRDGANTGELFF
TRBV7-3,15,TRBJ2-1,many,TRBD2,TGTGCCAGCAGCCTTCTAGCGGGCACCTACAATGAGCAGTTCTTC,CASSLLAGTYNEQFF
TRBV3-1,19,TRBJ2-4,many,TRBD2,TGTGCCAGCAGCCAAGAGGGGACTAGCGACAGACTAGCCAAAAACATTCAGTACTTC,CASSQEGTSDRLAKNIQYF
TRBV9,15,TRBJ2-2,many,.,TGTGCCAGCAGCTCTAGTCCATTGAACACCGGGGAGCTGTTTTTT,CASSSSPLNTGELFF
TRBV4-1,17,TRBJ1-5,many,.,TGCGCCAGCAGCCAAGGAGGGTTGGCGGGGGAGCTTCAGCCCCAGCATTTT,CASSQGGLAGELQPQHF
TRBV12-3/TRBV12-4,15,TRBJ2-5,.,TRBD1,TGTGCCAGCAGGGAACCGGGACAGAACCAAGAGACCCAGTACTTC,CASREPGQNQETQYF
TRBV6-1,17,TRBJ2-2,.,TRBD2,TGTGCCAGCAGTGGGGGCTATCGGACTAGCAGGACCGGGGAGCTGTTTTTT,CASSGGYRTSRTGELFF
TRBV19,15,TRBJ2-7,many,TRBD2,TGTGCCAGTAGTATGACTAGCGGGAGGACCTACGAGCAGTACTTC,CASSMTSGRTYEQYF
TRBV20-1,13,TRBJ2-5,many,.,TGCAGTGCTGAGAAGACAGCTCAAGAGACCCAGTACTTC,CSAEKTAQETQYF
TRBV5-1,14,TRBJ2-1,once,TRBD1,TGCGCCAGCAGTGAGTGGGACAGGGCCAATGAGCAGTTCTTC,CASSEWDRANEQFF
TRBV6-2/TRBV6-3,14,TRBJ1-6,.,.,TGTGCCAGCAGTTTACAGGTGGATTCTTCACCCCTCCACTTT,CASSLQVDSSPLHF
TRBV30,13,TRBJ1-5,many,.,TGTGCCTGGAGTCGAGGGGAGGATCAGCCCCAGCATTTT,CAWSRGEDQPQHF
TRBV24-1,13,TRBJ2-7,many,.,TGTGCCACCATCGAGGACATCCTTTCGGAGCAGTACTTC,CATIEDILSEQYF
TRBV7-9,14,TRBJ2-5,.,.,TGTGCCAGCAGCTTAGAAACTAGACAAGAGACCCAGTACTTC,CASSLETRQETQYF
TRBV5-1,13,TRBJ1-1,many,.,TGCGCCAGCAGCCAACAGGCAGGCACTGAAGCTTTCTTT,CASSQQAGTEAFF
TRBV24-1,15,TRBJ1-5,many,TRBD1,TGTGCCACCAGTGACCCGGGACAGTTGAATCAGCCCCAGCATTTT,CATSDPGQLNQPQHF
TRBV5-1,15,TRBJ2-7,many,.,TGCGCCAGCAGCTTGAGTTTGGGGAACTCCTACGAGCAGTACTTC,CASSLSLGNSYEQYF
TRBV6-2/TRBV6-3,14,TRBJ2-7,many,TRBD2,TGTGCCAGCAGTTACAGCGGGAGGGCCTACGAGCAGTACTTC,CASSYSGRAYEQYF
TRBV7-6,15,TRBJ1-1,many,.,TGTGCCAGCAGCTTAGTGTCCGGGGGCATGACTGAAGCTTTCTTT,CASSLVSGGMTEAFF
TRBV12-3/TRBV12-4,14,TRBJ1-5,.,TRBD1,TGTGCCAGCAGCACAGGGGGTCTTTGGCAGCCCCAGCATTTT,CASSTGGLWQPQHF
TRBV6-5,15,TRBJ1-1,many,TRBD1,TGTGCCAGCAGCCCATCGGACAGGGCGAACACTGAAGCTTTCTTT,CASSPSDRANTEAFF
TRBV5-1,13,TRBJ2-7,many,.,TGCGCCAGCACCGAGGGAGACCTCTACGAGCAGTACTTC,CASTEGDLYEQYF
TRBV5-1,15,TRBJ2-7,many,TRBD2,TGCGCCAGCAGCTTGAGGAGCGGGGGAGCCTACGAGCAGTACTTC,CASSLRSGGAYEQYF
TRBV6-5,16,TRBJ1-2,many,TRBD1,TGTGCCACCCGTCGCGGAGGGACAGGGGGCCGGCGTGGCTACACCTTC,CATRRGGTGGRRGYTF
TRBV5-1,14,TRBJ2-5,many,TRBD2,TGCGCCAGCAGCCGCGCGGGGGGACAAGAGACCCAGTACTTC,CASSRAGGQETQYF
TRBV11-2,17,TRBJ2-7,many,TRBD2,TGTGCCAGCAGCGGCCCCGGGGTAGCGGGAGCAACCTACGAGCAGTACTTC,CASSGPGVAGATYEQYF
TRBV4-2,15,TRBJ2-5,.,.,TGTGCCAGCAGCCAAGATAAACGACTACAAGAGACCCAGTACTTC,CASSQDKRLQETQYF
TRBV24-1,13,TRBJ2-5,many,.,TGTGCCACCAGTGCGGGTTTCCAAGAGACCCAGTACTTC,CATSAGFQETQYF
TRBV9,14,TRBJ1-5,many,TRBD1,TGTGCCAGCAGCGGAGGGACAGTCAATCAGCCCCAGCATTTT,CASSGGTVNQPQHF
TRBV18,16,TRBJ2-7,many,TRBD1,TGTGCCAGCTCGCTTAGTCCGGGACAGGCGAGCTACGAGCAGTACTTC,CASSLSPGQASYEQYF
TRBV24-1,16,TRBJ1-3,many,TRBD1,TGTGCCACCAGTGATTTCACAGGGGGGACTGGAAACACCATATATTTT,CATSDFTGGTGNTIYF
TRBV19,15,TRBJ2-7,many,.,TGTGCCAGTACCCCTATAGCTCACAGGACCTACGAGCAGTACTTC,CASTPIAHRTYEQYF
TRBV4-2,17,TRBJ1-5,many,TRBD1,TGTGCCAGCAGCCAAGACCGACAGGGGGCCAATTGGAAGCCCCAGCATTTT,CASSQDRQGANWKPQHF
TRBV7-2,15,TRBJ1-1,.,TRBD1,TGTGCCAGCAGCGTCGGCGACAGGGCCGAAACTGAAGCTTTCTTT,CASSVGDRAETEAFF